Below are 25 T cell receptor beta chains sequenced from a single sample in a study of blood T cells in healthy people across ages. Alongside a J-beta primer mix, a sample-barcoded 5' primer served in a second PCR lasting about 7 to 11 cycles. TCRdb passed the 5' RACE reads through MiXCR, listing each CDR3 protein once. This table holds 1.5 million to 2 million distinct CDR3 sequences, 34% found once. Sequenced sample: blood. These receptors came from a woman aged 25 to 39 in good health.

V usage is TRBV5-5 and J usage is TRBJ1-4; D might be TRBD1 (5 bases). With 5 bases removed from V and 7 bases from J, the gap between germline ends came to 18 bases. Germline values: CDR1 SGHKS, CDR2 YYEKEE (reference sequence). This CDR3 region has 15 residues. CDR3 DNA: TGTGCCAGCAGTCGCCGTCTCCTCGGGGCTGAAAAACTGTTTTTT. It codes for CASSRRLLGAEKLFF.

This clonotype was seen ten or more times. CDR3: CSARLQGGSSYNEQFF. The CDR3 DNA sequence: TGCAGTGCTAGACTCCAAGGGGGGAGCTCCTACAATGAGCAGTTCTTC. V usage is TRBV20-1 and J usage is TRBJ2-1; TRBD1 or TRBD2 may be the D gene (6 bases each). The germline V gene has CDR1 DFQATT and CDR2 SNEGSKA (reference sequence). V lost 2 bases and J lost 0, with 14 bases in between. CDR3 length: 16 residues.

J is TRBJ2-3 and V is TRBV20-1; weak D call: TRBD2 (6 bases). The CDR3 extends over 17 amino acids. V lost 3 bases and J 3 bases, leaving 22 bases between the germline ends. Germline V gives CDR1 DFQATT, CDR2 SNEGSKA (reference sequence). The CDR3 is CSASIKLSAGRTDTQYF. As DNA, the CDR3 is TGCAGTGCTAGTATAAAGTTGTCTGCGGGAAGGACAGATACGCAGTATTTT.

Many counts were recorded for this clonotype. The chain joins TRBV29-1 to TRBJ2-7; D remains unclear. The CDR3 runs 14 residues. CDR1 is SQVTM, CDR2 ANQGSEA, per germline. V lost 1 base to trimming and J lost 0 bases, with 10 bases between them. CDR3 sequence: CSVEAELSSYEQYF. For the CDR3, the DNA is TGCAGCGTTGAAGCCGAATTAAGCTCCTACGAGCAGTACTTC.

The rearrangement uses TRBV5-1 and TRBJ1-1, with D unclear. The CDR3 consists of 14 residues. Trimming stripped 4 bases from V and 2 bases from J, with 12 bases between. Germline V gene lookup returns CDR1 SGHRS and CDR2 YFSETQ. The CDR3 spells CASSPQTSNTEAFF. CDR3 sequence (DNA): TGCGCCAGCAGCCCCCAAACAAGTAACACTGAAGCTTTCTTT. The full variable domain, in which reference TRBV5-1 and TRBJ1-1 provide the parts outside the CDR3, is KAGVTQTPRYLIKTRGQQVTLSCSPISGHRSVSWYQQTPGQGLQFLFEYFSETQRNKGNFPGRFSGRQFSNSRSEMNVSTLELGDSALYLCASSPQTSNTEAFFGQGTRLTVV.

The CDR3 spells CASSMGGGRANYGYTF. The CDR3 nucleotides read TGTGCCAGTAGTATGGGAGGAGGACGGGCTAACTATGGCTACACCTTC. This sequence joins TRBV19 and TRBJ1-2, with D hard to call. Per the germline V gene, CDR1 is LNHDA and CDR2 is SQIVND (reference sequence). The CDR3 is 16 residues long. The V end was cut by 3 bases, the J end by 0 bases, with 14 bases between.

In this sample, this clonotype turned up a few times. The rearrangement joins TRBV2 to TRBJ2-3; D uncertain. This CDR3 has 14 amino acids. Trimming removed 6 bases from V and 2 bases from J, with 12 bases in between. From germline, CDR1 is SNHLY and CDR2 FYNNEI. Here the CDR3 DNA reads TGTGCCAGCAGATTAGGAAAAAACACAGATACGCAGTATTTT. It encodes CASRLGKNTDTQYF.

The CDR3 is CASSVEVNPGELFF. The CDR3 region has the DNA TGTGCCAGCAGTGTGGAAGTTAACCCCGGGGAGCTGTTTTTT. The chain recombines TRBV2 with TRBJ2-2, with unresolved D. The germline CDR1 and CDR2 sequences are SNHLY and FYNNEI. Trimming took 4 bases from V and 6 from J, leaving 12 bases between them. The CDR3 is made up of 14 amino acids.

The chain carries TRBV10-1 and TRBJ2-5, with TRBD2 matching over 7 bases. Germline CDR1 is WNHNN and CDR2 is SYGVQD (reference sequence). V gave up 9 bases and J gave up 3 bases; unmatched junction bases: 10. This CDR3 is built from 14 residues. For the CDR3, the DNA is TGCGCCAGACCTGGGGGGGAGGGAAAAGAGACCCAGTACTTC. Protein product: CARPGGEGKETQYF.

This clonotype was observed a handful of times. DNA for the CDR3: TGTGCCAGCAGCGAATTGGGTAGTGAGCAGTTCTTC. Encoded protein: CASSELGSEQFF. This chain joins TRBV2 and TRBJ2-1; D ambiguous. The V end was cut by 6 bases, the J end by 9 bases, with 12 bases between. Germline-derived CDR1 and CDR2 are SNHLY and FYNNEI. The CDR3 consists of 12 residues. The variable domain in full, with the rest retrieved from reference TRBV2 and TRBJ2-1, is EPEVTQTPSHQVTQMGQEVILRCVPISNHLYFYWYRQILGQKVEFLVSFYNNEISEKSEIFDDQFSVERPDGSNFTLKIRSTKLEDSAMYFCASSELGSEQFFGPGTRLTVL.

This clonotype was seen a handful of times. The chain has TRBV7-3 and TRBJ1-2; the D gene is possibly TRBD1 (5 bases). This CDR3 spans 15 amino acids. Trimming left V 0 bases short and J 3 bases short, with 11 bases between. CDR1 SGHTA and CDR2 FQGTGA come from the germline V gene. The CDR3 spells CASSLTLQGHYGYTF. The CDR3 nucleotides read TGTGCCAGCAGCTTAACCCTTCAGGGACACTATGGCTACACCTTC.

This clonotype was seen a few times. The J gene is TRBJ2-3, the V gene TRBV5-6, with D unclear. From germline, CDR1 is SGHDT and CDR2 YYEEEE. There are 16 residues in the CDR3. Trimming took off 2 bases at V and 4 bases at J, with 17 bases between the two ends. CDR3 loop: CASSLWYLTDSDTQYF. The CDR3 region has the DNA TGTGCCAGCAGCTTATGGTACCTCACGGATTCAGATACGCAGTATTTT.

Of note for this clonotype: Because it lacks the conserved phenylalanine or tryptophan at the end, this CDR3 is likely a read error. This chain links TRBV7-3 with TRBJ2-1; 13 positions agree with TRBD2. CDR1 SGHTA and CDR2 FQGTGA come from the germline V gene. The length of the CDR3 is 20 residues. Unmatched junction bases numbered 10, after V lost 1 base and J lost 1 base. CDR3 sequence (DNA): TGTGCCAGCAGCTTAATAGGGACTAGCGGGGTAGTAGCATCCTACAATGAGCAGTTCGTC. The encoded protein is CASSLIGTSGVVASYNEQFV.

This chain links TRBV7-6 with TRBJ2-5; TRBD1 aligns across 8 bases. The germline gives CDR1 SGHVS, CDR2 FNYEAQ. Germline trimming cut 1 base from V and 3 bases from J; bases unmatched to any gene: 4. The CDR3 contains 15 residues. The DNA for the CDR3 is TGTGCCAGCAGCTTAGGGGGGGACAGGAAAGAGACCCAGTACTTC. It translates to CASSLGGDRKETQYF.

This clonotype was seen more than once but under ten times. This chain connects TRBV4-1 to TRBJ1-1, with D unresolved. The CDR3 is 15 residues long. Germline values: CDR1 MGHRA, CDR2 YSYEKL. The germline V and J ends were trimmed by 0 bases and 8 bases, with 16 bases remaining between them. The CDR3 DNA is TGCGCCAGCAGCCAAGATGGTGGAGGGCTACTAGAAGCTTTCTTT. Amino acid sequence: CASSQDGGGLLEAFF.

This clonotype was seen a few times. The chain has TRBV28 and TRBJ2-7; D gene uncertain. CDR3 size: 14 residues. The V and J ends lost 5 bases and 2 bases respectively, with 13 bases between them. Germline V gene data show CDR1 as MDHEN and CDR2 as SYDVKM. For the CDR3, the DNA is TGTGCCAGCAGTCTACAGTCAATGGCCTACGAGCAGTACTTC. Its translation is CASSLQSMAYEQYF.

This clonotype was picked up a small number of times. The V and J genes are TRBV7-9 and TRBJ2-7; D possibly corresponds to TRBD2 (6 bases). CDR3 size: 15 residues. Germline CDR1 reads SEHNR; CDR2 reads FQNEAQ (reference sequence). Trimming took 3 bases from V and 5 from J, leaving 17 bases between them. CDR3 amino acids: CASSFGAGGADEQYF. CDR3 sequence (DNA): TGTGCCAGCAGCTTTGGGGCGGGCGGGGCTGACGAGCAGTACTTC.

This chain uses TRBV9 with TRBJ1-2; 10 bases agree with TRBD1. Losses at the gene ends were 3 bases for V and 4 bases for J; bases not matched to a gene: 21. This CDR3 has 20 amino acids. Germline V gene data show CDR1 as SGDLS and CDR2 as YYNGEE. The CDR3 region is CASSAGTGDRRSVGSYGYTF. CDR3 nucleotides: TGTGCCAGCAGCGCCGGGACAGGGGATAGAAGGAGTGTTGGATCCTATGGCTACACCTTC. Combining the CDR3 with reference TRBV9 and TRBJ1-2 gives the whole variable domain DSGVTQTPKHLITATGQRVTLRCSPRSGDLSVYWYQQSLDQGLQFLIQYYNGEERAKGNILERFSAQQFPDLHSELNLSSLELGDSALYFCASSAGTGDRRSVGSYGYTFGSGTRLTVV.

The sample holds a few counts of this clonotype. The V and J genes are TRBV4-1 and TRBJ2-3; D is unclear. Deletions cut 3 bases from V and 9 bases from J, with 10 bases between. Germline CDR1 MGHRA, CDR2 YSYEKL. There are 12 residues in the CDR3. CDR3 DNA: TGCGCCAGCAGCCACCCAGCAGGCACGCAGTATTTT. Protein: CASSHPAGTQYF.

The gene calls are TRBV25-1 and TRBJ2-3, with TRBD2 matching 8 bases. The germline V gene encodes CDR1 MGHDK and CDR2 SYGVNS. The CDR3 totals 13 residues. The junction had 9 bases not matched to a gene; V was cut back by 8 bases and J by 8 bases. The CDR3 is CASRAGGLGTQYF. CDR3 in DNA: TGTGCCAGCCGGGCGGGAGGTTTAGGTACGCAGTATTTT.

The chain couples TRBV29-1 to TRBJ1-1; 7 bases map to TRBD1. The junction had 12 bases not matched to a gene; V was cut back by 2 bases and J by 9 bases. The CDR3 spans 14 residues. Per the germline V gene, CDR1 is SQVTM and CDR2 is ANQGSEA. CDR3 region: CSVETAKGARKAFF. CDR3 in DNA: TGCAGCGTTGAAACGGCGAAGGGGGCGAGGAAAGCTTTCTTT. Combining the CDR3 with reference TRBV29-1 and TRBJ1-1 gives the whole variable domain SAVISQKPSRDICQRGTSLTIQCQVDSQVTMMFWYRQQPGQSLTLIATANQGSEATYESGFVIDKFPISRPNLTFSTLTVSNMSPEDSSIYLCSVETAKGARKAFFGQGTRLTVV.

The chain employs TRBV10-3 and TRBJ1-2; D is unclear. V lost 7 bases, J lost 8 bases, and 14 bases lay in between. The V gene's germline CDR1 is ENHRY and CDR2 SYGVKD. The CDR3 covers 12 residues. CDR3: CAINGEFGGYTF. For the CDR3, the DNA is TGTGCCATCAATGGGGAATTTGGAGGCTACACCTTC.

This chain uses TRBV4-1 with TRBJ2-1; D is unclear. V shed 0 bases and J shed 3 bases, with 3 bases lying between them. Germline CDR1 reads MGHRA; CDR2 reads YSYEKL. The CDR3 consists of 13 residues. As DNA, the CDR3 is TGCGCCAGCAGCCAAGATGTCTACAATGAGCAGTTCTTC. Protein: CASSQDVYNEQFF.

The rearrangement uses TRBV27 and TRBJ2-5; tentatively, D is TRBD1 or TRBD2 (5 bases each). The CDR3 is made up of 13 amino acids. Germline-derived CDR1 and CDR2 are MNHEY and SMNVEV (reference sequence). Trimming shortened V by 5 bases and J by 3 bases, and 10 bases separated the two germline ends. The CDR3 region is CASSRGDEETQYF. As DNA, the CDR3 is TGTGCCAGCAGTCGGGGCGACGAAGAGACCCAGTACTTC.

In nucleotides, the CDR3 is TGCAGTGCTAGTCCCGACAGGGAGTATCAGCCCCAGCATTTT. Amino acid sequence: CSASPDREYQPQHF. The chain carries TRBV20-1 and TRBJ1-5; 7 nucleotides line up with TRBD1. With V trimmed by 3 bases and J by 5 bases, 7 bases remained unmatched. The CDR3 extends over 14 amino acids. Germline V gene sequence: CDR1 DFQATT, CDR2 SNEGSKA (reference sequence).